This T cell receptor beta chain was profiled in a study of blood T cells in healthy people across ages. V lost 1 base to trimming and J lost 5 bases, with 15 bases between them. The CDR3 covers 15 residues. The V gene's germline CDR1 is SGDLS and CDR2 YYNGEE. With a J-beta primer mix and a sample-barcoded 5' primer, a second PCR ran roughly 6 to 12 cycles. Unique molecular identifiers of 12 random nucleotides labeled each cDNA. Each CDR3 protein gets one entry after TCRdb re-called the 5' RACE reads with MiXCR. The data contain about 830,000 distinct CDR3 sequences, nearly 60% of them seen just once; the ten biggest clones take up about 20%. This clonotype was seen only a few times.

The TCR was taken from a man younger than 40 in good health. The chain couples TRBV9 to TRBJ2-5; D is unresolved. The source material was blood. CDR3 sequence reads: CASSVFGSRLETQYF. CDR3 sequence (DNA): TGTGCCAGCAGCGTATTCGGTTCCAGGCTGGAGACCCAGTACTTC.